This is a list of T cell receptor beta chains from one sample in a study of cytomegalovirus exposure and HLA in healthy donors. The method was immunoSEQ multiplex PCR; TCRdb's version includes in-frame clones alone and lacks a portion of them. The data show roughly 70,000 clones, around 78% seen once. Sequencing input: PBMCs. These TCRs come from a man aged 50 to 59 in good health and CMV-seronegative. The CDR3 runs from the conserved cysteine through the conserved F or W. D genes are given only for firm matches. Expanded clones are given a class, and other clones once, few, many or no size at all.

clone size: NA
V gene: TRBV7-8
D gene: NA
J gene: TRBJ1-5
CDR3 protein: CASSSEIVRAGNQPQHF
CDR3 DNA: TGTGCCAGCAGCTCCGAAATAGTTCGAGCGGGCAATCAGCCCCAGCATTTT

clone size: NA
V gene: TRBV27
D gene: NA
J gene: TRBJ1-5
CDR3 protein: CASSLNRDSNQPQHF
CDR3 DNA: TGTGCCAGCAGTTTGAACAGGGATAGCAATCAGCCCCAGCATTTT

clone size: NA
V gene: TRBV5-1
D gene: TRBD1
J gene: TRBJ1-4
CDR3 protein: CASSSGQGQEKLFF
CDR3 DNA: TGCGCCAGCAGCTCGGGACAGGGTCAGGAAAAACTGTTTTTT

clone size: NA
V gene: TRBV10-3
D gene: NA
J gene: TRBJ1-1
CDR3 protein: CAISEGQIEAFF
CDR3 DNA: TGTGCCATCAGTGAGGGGCAGATTGAAGCTTTCTTT

clone size: NA
V gene: TRBV28
D gene: TRBD1
J gene: TRBJ1-1
CDR3 protein: CASSLRLGTGITEAFF
CDR3 DNA: TGTGCCAGCAGTTTACGTCTTGGGACAGGGATAACTGAAGCTTTCTTT

clone size: NA
V gene: TRBV7-2
D gene: TRBD1
J gene: TRBJ1-3
CDR3 protein: CASRTGFSGNTIYF
CDR3 DNA: TGTGCCAGCAGGACAGGGTTCTCTGGAAACACCATATATTTT

clone size: NA
V gene: TRBV27
D gene: NA
J gene: TRBJ2-5
CDR3 protein: CASSTLNRLETQYF
CDR3 DNA: TGTGCCAGCAGCACCCTCAATAGATTAGAGACCCAGTACTTC

clone size: NA
V gene: TRBV2
D gene: NA
J gene: TRBJ1-2
CDR3 protein: CASRGSQGYYGYTF
CDR3 DNA: TGTGCCAGCAGAGGATCACAGGGTTACTATGGCTACACCTTC

clone size: few
V gene: TRBV11-3
D gene: TRBD2
J gene: TRBJ2-2
CDR3 protein: CASSRDGLAGVASTGELFF
CDR3 DNA: TGTGCCAGCAGCAGAGACGGACTAGCGGGAGTCGCGTCCACCGGGGAGCTGTTTTTT

clone size: many
V gene: TRBV29-1
D gene: NA
J gene: TRBJ2-2
CDR3 protein: CSVRRVNTGELFF
CDR3 DNA: TGCAGCGTTAGGAGGGTTAACACCGGGGAGCTGTTTTTT

clone size: NA
V gene: TRBV7-3
D gene: TRBD2
J gene: TRBJ2-3
CDR3 protein: CASSLTISGGLSREDTQYF
CDR3 DNA: TGTGCCAGCAGCTTAACGATTAGCGGGGGGCTCTCGCGGGAAGATACGCAGTATTTT

clone size: once
V gene: TRBV18
D gene: NA
J gene: TRBJ1-5
CDR3 protein: CASSPTTGYQPQHF
CDR3 DNA: TGTGCCAGCTCACCCACAACCGGGTATCAGCCCCAGCATTTT

clone size: NA
V gene: TRBV6-5
D gene: NA
J gene: TRBJ1-5
CDR3 protein: CASRTNPRRGPQHF
CDR3 DNA: TGTGCCAGCAGGACAAACCCCCGGAGGGGTCCCCAGCATTTT

clone size: once
V gene: TRBV5-3
D gene: TRBD1
J gene: TRBJ2-7
CDR3 protein: CARSQDRVRRDF
CDR3 DNA: TGTGCCAGAAGCCAGGACAGGGTGCGTCGGGACTTC

clone size: NA
V gene: TRBV6-5
D gene: NA
J gene: TRBJ1-1
CDR3 protein: CASSYSAGGFEAFF
CDR3 DNA: TGTGCCAGCAGTTACTCTGCCGGAGGATTTGAAGCTTTCTTT

clone size: NA
V gene: TRBV10-2
D gene: TRBD1
J gene: TRBJ2-2
CDR3 protein: CASKTRTGGETGELFF
CDR3 DNA: TGCGCCAGCAAGACACGGACAGGGGGCGAGACCGGGGAGCTGTTTTTT

clone size: NA
V gene: TRBV7-9
D gene: NA
J gene: TRBJ1-5
CDR3 protein: CASSSTASNQPQHF
CDR3 DNA: TGTGCCAGCAGCTCGACAGCAAGCAATCAGCCCCAGCATTTT

clone size: NA
V gene: TRBV7-9
D gene: NA
J gene: TRBJ1-5
CDR3 protein: CASSLGGLSNQPQHF
CDR3 DNA: TGTGCCAGCAGCTTGGGGGGGCTAAGCAATCAGCCCCAGCATTTT

clone size: NA
V gene: TRBV6-1
D gene: TRBD1
J gene: TRBJ1-5
CDR3 protein: CASSALGTGGNQPQHF
CDR3 DNA: TGTGCCAGCAGTGCCCTCGGGACAGGTGGAAATCAGCCCCAGCATTTT

clone size: NA
V gene: TRBV13
D gene: TRBD1
J gene: TRBJ1-3
CDR3 protein: CASSLGGQGALNTIYF
CDR3 DNA: TGTGCCAGCAGCTTAGGAGGACAGGGTGCTCTTAACACCATATATTTT

clone size: NA
V gene: TRBV27
D gene: TRBD1
J gene: TRBJ2-5
CDR3 protein: CASSSYRGQETQYF
CDR3 DNA: TGTGCCAGCAGTTCATACAGGGGCCAAGAGACCCAGTACTTC

clone size: NA
V gene: TRBV6-1
D gene: NA
J gene: TRBJ2-3
CDR3 protein: CASKQGHGTDTQYF
CDR3 DNA: TGTGCCAGCAAGCAGGGACATGGCACAGATACGCAGTATTTT

clone size: NA
V gene: TRBV2
D gene: TRBD2
J gene: TRBJ2-1
CDR3 protein: CASSEGLTSSYEQFF
CDR3 DNA: TGTGCCAGCAGTGAAGGCCTGACTAGCAGCTATGAGCAGTTCTTC

clone size: NA
V gene: TRBV5-1
D gene: NA
J gene: TRBJ2-1
CDR3 protein: CASSLVQDNEQFF
CDR3 DNA: TGCGCCAGCAGCTTGGTACAAGACAATGAGCAGTTCTTC

clone size: NA
V gene: TRBV4-1
D gene: TRBD2
J gene: TRBJ2-3
CDR3 protein: CASSPGTSGMIDTQYF
CDR3 DNA: TGCGCCAGCAGCCCCGGGACTAGCGGGATGATAGATACGCAGTATTTT

clone size: NA
V gene: TRBV9
D gene: NA
J gene: TRBJ2-5
CDR3 protein: CASSEGVTQYF
CDR3 DNA: TGTGCCAGCAGCGAAGGGGTGACCCAGTACTTC

clone size: NA
V gene: TRBV15
D gene: TRBD1
J gene: TRBJ1-1
CDR3 protein: CATSRETGVGTEAFF
CDR3 DNA: TGTGCCACCAGCAGAGAGACAGGGGTGGGCACTGAAGCTTTCTTT

clone size: NA
V gene: TRBV2
D gene: TRBD2
J gene: TRBJ2-5
CDR3 protein: CASSPLRAGETQYF
CDR3 DNA: TGTGCCAGCAGCCCCCTACGAGCGGGGGAGACCCAGTACTTC

clone size: NA
V gene: TRBV7-7
D gene: NA
J gene: TRBJ2-7
CDR3 protein: CASSLGGGYEQYF
CDR3 DNA: TGTGCTAGCAGCTTAGGAGGGGGCTACGAGCAGTACTTC

clone size: NA
V gene: TRBV5-8
D gene: NA
J gene: TRBJ2-7
CDR3 protein: CASSLAGEDEQYF
CDR3 DNA: TGTGCCAGCAGCTTGGCCGGGGAGGACGAGCAGTACTTC

clone size: few
V gene: TRBV30
D gene: NA
J gene: TRBJ1-6
CDR3 protein: CAWTAAGGRSYNSPLHF
CDR3 DNA: TGTGCCTGGACCGCGGCGGGGGGCCGATCCTATAATTCACCCCTCCACTTT

clone size: NA
V gene: TRBV6-1
D gene: NA
J gene: TRBJ1-4
CDR3 protein: CASSVTGRGDEKLFF
CDR3 DNA: TGTGCCAGCAGTGTTACAGGGAGAGGAGACGAAAAACTGTTTTTT

clone size: NA
V gene: TRBV19
D gene: NA
J gene: TRBJ1-2
CDR3 protein: CASRYGNYGYTF
CDR3 DNA: TGTGCCAGTAGGTACGGGAACTATGGCTACACCTTC

clone size: NA
V gene: TRBV7-9
D gene: TRBD2
J gene: TRBJ2-1
CDR3 protein: CASSKNGREQFF
CDR3 DNA: TGTGCCAGCAGCAAGAACGGGAGGGAGCAGTTCTTC

clone size: NA
V gene: TRBV10-3
D gene: NA
J gene: TRBJ1-2
CDR3 protein: CAISGVPSNYGYTF
CDR3 DNA: TGTGCCATCAGTGGAGTACCTTCTAACTATGGCTACACCTTC

clone size: NA
V gene: TRBV4-1
D gene: TRBD1
J gene: TRBJ2-6
CDR3 protein: CASSQDRSGQGSGANVLTF
CDR3 DNA: TGCGCCAGCAGCCAAGATCGGTCGGGACAGGGCTCTGGGGCCAACGTCCTGACTTTC

clone size: NA
V gene: TRBV30
D gene: TRBD2
J gene: TRBJ2-7
CDR3 protein: CAWDRTSGAGQYF
CDR3 DNA: TGTGCCTGGGATAGGACTAGCGGGGCCGGGCAGTACTTC

clone size: NA
V gene: TRBV13
D gene: NA
J gene: TRBJ1-4
CDR3 protein: CASSFRTENEKLFF
CDR3 DNA: TGTGCCAGCAGCTTCAGGACAGAGAATGAAAAACTGTTTTTT

clone size: few
V gene: TRBV6-5
D gene: NA
J gene: TRBJ1-2
CDR3 protein: CASSAVGGNYGYTF
CDR3 DNA: TGTGCCAGCAGTGCCGTCGGGGGTAACTATGGCTACACCTTC

clone size: NA
V gene: TRBV7-3
D gene: NA
J gene: TRBJ2-3
CDR3 protein: CASSLTLGVSDTQYF
CDR3 DNA: TGTGCCAGCAGCTTAACGTTGGGAGTCTCAGATACGCAGTATTTT

clone size: NA
V gene: TRBV29-1
D gene: NA
J gene: TRBJ2-7
CDR3 protein: CSVVRQYEQYF
CDR3 DNA: TGCAGCGTTGTTAGACAGTACGAGCAGTACTTC

clone size: NA
V gene: TRBV5-1
D gene: NA
J gene: TRBJ1-1
CDR3 protein: CASSLVVRGPNTEAFF
CDR3 DNA: TGCGCCAGCAGCTTGGTAGTTAGGGGTCCGAACACTGAAGCTTTCTTT

clone size: few
V gene: TRBV11-2
D gene: TRBD2
J gene: TRBJ2-2
CDR3 protein: CASSALAGGLNTGELFF
CDR3 DNA: TGTGCCAGCAGCGCTTTAGCGGGGGGCTTAAACACCGGGGAGCTGTTTTTT

clone size: NA
V gene: TRBV6-6
D gene: NA
J gene: TRBJ1-5
CDR3 protein: CASSPTVNQPQHF
CDR3 DNA: TGTGCCAGCAGTCCGACAGTCAATCAGCCCCAGCATTTT

clone size: NA
V gene: TRBV7-6
D gene: TRBD2
J gene: TRBJ2-7
CDR3 protein: CASSLDPGTSGTEQYF
CDR3 DNA: TGTGCCAGCAGCTTAGACCCTGGGACTAGCGGGACCGAGCAGTACTTC

clone size: few
V gene: TRBV7-6
D gene: TRBD2
J gene: TRBJ2-3
CDR3 protein: CASSLGRGATDTQYF
CDR3 DNA: TGTGCCAGCAGCTTAGGGCGGGGGGCGACAGATACGCAGTATTTT